This T cell receptor (beta chain) is drawn from a study of PD-L1 blockade in urothelial cancer (dated by TCRdb to about 2017). Study-wide context: All patients started therapy in the mid-2010s and received atezolizumab 1,200 mg intravenously every 3 weeks. About 90% of the roughly 29 patients were males with bladder-origin urothelial cancer, and about 60% of the 29 reported a prior smoking history. An ECOG performance status of 0 or 1 was recorded for the patients, and 0 to 3 prior chemotherapy regimens had been received by the patients. Blood samples were analyzed at two time points: 3 weeks after treatment start (second dose) and 6 weeks after treatment start. Blood samples yielded a median of around 140,000 T cells and tens of thousands of unique TCRs, with median clonality 0.080. An exploratory multi-omic analysis was conducted of the somatic, immune and clinical correlates of response to PD-L1 blockade with atezolizumab in urothelial cancer. Pretreatment tumor samples, along with matched peripheral blood collected serially before and after atezolizumab treatment, underwent TCR sequencing. Progression-free survival longer than 6 months counted as durable clinical benefit, and TCR features were additionally tested against both progression-free and overall survival. Whole exome sequencing and RNA sequencing of pretreatment tumors were performed alongside TCR sequencing in the same patients. Durable clinical benefit was achieved by nine patients and was not achieved by 20 patients. Some 30 patients had pretreatment blood TCR-seq, some 25 had at least one posttreatment blood collection, and some 25 had tumor TCR-seq. Overall study results and their limits: Because the sample size was small (n = 29) and many of the analyses were exploratory, the results are meant to be hypothesis-generating. Improved progression-free and overall survival was found to be associated with pretreatment peripheral blood TCR clonality below the median. At 3 weeks after the start of treatment, tumor-associated TCR clones in peripheral blood had expanded more in patients with durable benefit (n of about 22, p = 0.022).

V is clipped by 3 bases and J by 3 bases, and the sequence between their germline boundaries is 8 bases long. CDR1 KGHSH and CDR2 LQKENI were looked up in the germline V gene. From cysteine to phenylalanine, the CDR3 is 13 amino acids long. Just the 39-base CDR3 DNA is kept, in frame starting at base 1. Synthetic TCR analog templates were spiked into each PCR to estimate absolute template abundance from read counts. Using the immunoSEQ assay, TCRbeta CDR3 regions were amplified from genomic DNA with bias-controlled V and J gene primers. Rearranged TCRbeta segments were sequenced at approximately 20X coverage. The authors processed their data as follows. Sequencing errors were corrected by clustering, and CDR3s were annotated against IMGT so that V, D and J genes could be assigned. Out-of-frame and stop-codon sequences were excluded, and only productive TCRbeta rearrangements were used in downstream analyses. To compute clonality, Shannon entropy was normalized by the log of the number of unique productive sequences and then subtracted from one. Clones differing between time points or between blood and tumor were identified by Fisher's exact test with Benjamini-Hochberg correction at adjusted p below 0.01. The table was pulled from immuneACCESS by TCRdb, which kept in-frame rearrangements only. Such tables lose some clones; where checked, under half of the loss comes from unresolved V genes, and the rest has no known cause. V, J and clone size were drawn from that table, and D and trimming were deduced from the DNA. The sample table lists more than 65,000 clones, about 85% of them with a count of one. The ten most abundant clones make up 4.5% to 7% of the sample.

A word on this clone: The target of this receptor is not known. No qualities accompany the bases; no much larger clone lies one base away.

The cohort included 29 patients with locally advanced or metastatic urothelial carcinoma who were treated at Memorial Sloan Kettering on a trial protocol. Peripheral blood mononuclear cells were collected from each patient pretreatment and during treatment, giving between 1 and 8 total time points per patient. The Qiagen DNeasy Blood extraction kit was used to purify genomic DNA from total PBMCs and tumor samples. PBMCs were collected pretreatment and during treatment and were isolated and stored as previously described. This TCR was recovered from a woman in her 70s with urothelial cancer. The sequencing used PBMCs, collected around atezolizumab (anti-PD-L1) treatment. The chain is encoded by TRBV18 joined to TRBJ2-5; no D gene is confidently identified. The CDR3: CASSPRQEETQYF. The DNA sequence is as follows: TGTGCCAGCTCACCTCGACAAGAAGAGACCCAGTACTTC.